This T cell receptor (beta chain) derives from a study of blood T cell repertoires in COVID-19. The CDR3 is made up of 18 amino acids. CDR1 SQVTM and CDR2 ANQGSEA come from the germline V gene. J was trimmed by 0 bases and V by 4 bases; bases with no gene match: 14. Profiling relied on immunoSEQ multiplex PCR, and the TCRdb table lists in-frame clones only, not all of them. The sample consists of approximately 68,000 clones, 85% to 90% of them appearing once. The chain has TRBV29-1 and TRBJ2-1; 8 bases line up with TRBD1. What was sequenced was peripheral blood. The receptor comes from a woman at least 80 years old with active or convalescent COVID-19. CDR3 bases: TGCAGCGTTGCCCCGGGACAGGTGGACTTTAGCTCCTACAATGAGCAGTTCTTC. Its protein is CSVAPGQVDFSSYNEQFF.